The rows below give T cell receptor beta chains drawn from one sample of a study of T cell responses to AZD1222 COVID-19 vaccine. Repertoires were generated with immunoSEQ multiplex PCR, while TCRdb's copy carries only in-frame clones and drops some. Of approximately 190,000 clones in the sample, approximately 90% are singletons; the top ten hold less than 4.5%. Here the sequenced sample was peripheral blood, taken 28 days after the second dose of the MenACWY control vaccine. Receptor source: an adult who received the MenACWY meningococcal vaccine as a control. The CDR3 runs from the conserved cysteine through the conserved F or W. D genes are given only for firm matches. Clone size is given for some rows only: seen once, a few or many times, or a class if the clone is expanded.

j_call clone_size d_call v_call cdr3_aa cdr3_nt
TRBJ1-1 . TRBD1 TRBV7-9 CASSAETGAEDTEAFF TGTGCCAGCAGCGCCGAGACAGGGGCTGAGGACACTGAAGCTTTCTTT
TRBJ2-7 . TRBD2 TRBV19 CASSRTSGYEQYF TGTGCCAGTAGTAGGACTAGCGGCTACGAGCAGTACTTC
TRBJ1-2 . TRBD1 TRBV6-4 CASSDSNRGGPYGYTF TGTGCCAGCAGTGACTCGAACAGGGGGGGCCCCTATGGCTACACCTTC
TRBJ1-2 . . TRBV9 CASSVGVEGMLGGYTF TGTGCCAGCAGCGTAGGGGTAGAGGGAATGTTGGGAGGCTACACCTTC
TRBJ1-3 . . TRBV25-1 CASSERWGLSGNTIYF TGTGCCAGCAGCGAGAGGTGGGGCCTCTCTGGAAACACCATATATTTT
TRBJ2-7 . . TRBV7-9 CASSPLGGDYYEQYF TGTGCCAGCAGTCCGTTAGGGGGTGACTACTACGAGCAGTACTTC
TRBJ2-3 . TRBD2 TRBV27 CASSLSARTSGRTDTQYF TGTGCCAGCAGTTTATCCGCCCGGACTAGCGGGCGCACAGATACGCAGTATTTT
TRBJ1-6 . . TRBV18 CASSPLQSAAYNSPLHF TGTGCCAGCTCGCCCCTTCAGTCAGCCGCCTATAATTCACCCCTCCACTTT
TRBJ1-3 . TRBD1 TRBV7-3 CASSLGGRGTGNTIYF TGTGCCAGCAGCTTAGGGGGCAGGGGGACTGGAAACACCATATATTTT
TRBJ2-2 few . TRBV19 CASSIGANTGELFF TGTGCCAGTAGTATTGGGGCGAACACCGGGGAGCTGTTTTTT
TRBJ2-1 . TRBD1 TRBV2 CASRAGGGVIEQFF TGTGCCAGCAGAGCAGGGGGCGGGGTGATTGAGCAGTTCTTC
TRBJ1-5 few TRBD1 TRBV28 CASSSYRGQGNQPQHF TGTGCCAGCAGTTCCTACAGGGGGCAGGGCAATCAGCCCCAGCATTTT
TRBJ1-2 . . TRBV7-2 CASSFTTPHGYTF TGTGCCAGCAGCTTTACCACCCCCCATGGCTACACCTTC
TRBJ1-4 . . TRBV5-8 CASSLVEKLFF TGTGCCAGCAGCTTGGTTGAAAAACTGTTTTTT
TRBJ2-1 once . TRBV6-5 CASSYSGGRGLNEQFF TGTGCCAGCAGTTACTCGGGTGGGAGGGGGTTAAATGAGCAGTTCTTC
TRBJ2-3 once . TRBV4-1 CASSQDGETGGRTDTQYF TGCGCCAGCAGCCAAGATGGTGAGACTGGGGGGCGGACAGATACGCAGTATTTT
TRBJ1-2 . . TRBV7-9 CASSLAGGRGNDGYTF TGTGCCAGCAGCTTAGCCGGGGGCAGGGGTAATGATGGCTACACCTTC
TRBJ2-1 . . TRBV9 CASSGTINEQFF TGTGCCAGCAGCGGGACTATAAATGAGCAGTTCTTC
TRBJ1-6 . . TRBV5-6 CASSLVPERGSPLHF TGTGCCAGCAGCTTGGTCCCTGAGCGGGGGTCACCCCTCCACTTT
TRBJ1-2 . . TRBV27 CASSLGSSVDYGYTF TGTGCCAGCAGTTTAGGGTCGTCGGTAGACTATGGCTACACCTTC
TRBJ2-7 . . TRBV7-2 CASSSTRTDSYEQYF TGTGCCAGCAGCTCCACGAGGACAGATTCCTACGAGCAGTACTTC
TRBJ1-5 . TRBD1 TRBV28 CASRRGDRGDQPQHF TGTGCCAGCAGGCGGGGGGACAGGGGGGATCAGCCCCAGCATTTT
TRBJ1-1 . TRBD1 TRBV9 CASSASSDRVAFF TGTGCCAGCAGCGCCTCGTCGGACAGGGTCGCTTTCTTT
TRBJ1-1 . . TRBV7-2 CASSLGGGFTEAFF TGTGCCAGCAGCTTAGGCGGAGGGTTCACTGAAGCTTTCTTT
TRBJ1-2 . . TRBV27 CASSLSARGQSGYTF TGTGCCAGCAGTTTATCGGCCCGGGGCCAATCCGGCTACACCTTC
TRBJ1-1 . . TRBV28 CASSSRSPAFF TGTGCCAGCAGTTCTCGATCACCCGCTTTCTTT
TRBJ2-2 . TRBD2 TRBV7-3 CASSLTGRPGELFF TGTGCCAGCAGCTTAACCGGGAGGCCCGGGGAGCTGTTTTTT
TRBJ2-1 . . TRBV6-2/TRBV6-3 CASSDPGYNEQFF TGTGCCAGCAGTGATCCCGGGTACAATGAGCAGTTCTTC
TRBJ2-3 . . TRBV27 CASQVRERLDTQYF TGTGCCAGCCAAGTAAGGGAGCGTTTAGATACGCAGTATTTT
TRBJ1-2 . TRBD1 TRBV30 CAWSIRNRGGRGYYGYTF TGTGCCTGGAGTATACGCAACAGGGGAGGGAGGGGTTACTATGGCTACACCTTC
TRBJ1-2 . . TRBV25-1 CASSGGIYGYTF TGTGCCAGCAGTGGTGGCATATATGGCTACACCTTC
TRBJ1-2 . . TRBV15 CATSSSNGYTF TGTGCCACCAGCTCATCAAATGGCTACACCTTC
TRBJ2-3 . TRBD1 TRBV30 CAWSVTGGTDTQYF TGTGCCTGGAGTGTAACAGGGGGCACAGATACGCAGTATTTT
TRBJ2-5 . . TRBV28 CASGELQETQYF TGTGCCAGCGGGGAGCTCCAAGAGACCCAGTACTTC
TRBJ2-5 . . TRBV6-5 CASSYSGGAGETQYF TGTGCCAGCAGTTACTCAGGGGGTGCGGGGGAGACCCAGTACTTC
TRBJ1-1 few . TRBV11-2 CASSLDWGGGMEAFF TGTGCCAGCAGCTTAGATTGGGGGGGAGGAATGGAAGCTTTCTTT
TRBJ1-5 . TRBD1 TRBV27 CASSPGTGGTQPQHF TGTGCCAGCAGTCCCGGGACAGGAGGGACTCAGCCCCAGCATTTT
TRBJ1-2 . . TRBV2 CASSEWMGGYTF TGTGCCAGCAGTGAGTGGATGGGCGGCTACACCTTC
TRBJ2-5 . . TRBV27 CASSLGRQETQYF TGTGCCAGCAGTTTGGGCAGACAAGAGACCCAGTACTTC
TRBJ1-1 . . TRBV7-9 CASSLASRAMNTEAFF TGTGCCAGCAGCTTAGCATCCCGCGCCATGAACACTGAAGCTTTCTTT